The sequence of this T cell receptor (beta chain) was determined in a study of beta chain features in type 1 diabetes (dated by TCRdb to 2016 to 2018). In terms of the full investigation: Patients and healthy donors did not differ in mean age, gender distribution, total cell number or subset yield. Across all samples, almost 110 million sorted cells were examined, and cell number per subset correlated strongly with RNA yield. In the study, TCRB repertoires of sorted circulating CD4+ T cell subsets from recently diagnosed type 1 diabetes patients were compared with those of matched healthy donors. Regulatory and stem cell-like memory subsets were obtained from only 8 patients and roughly eight healthy donors, while naive and central memory subsets were obtained from all 30 or so donors.

V has 1 base trimmed and J has 3 bases trimmed; junction bases matching no gene number 11. CDR3 length: 18 amino acids, cysteine to phenylalanine. This entry keeps only the CDR3 DNA: 54 bases, framed from base 1. The germline V gene (reference sequence) yields LNHNV for CDR1 and YYDKDF for CDR2. Note on this clone: What this receptor recognizes is not known. Base qualities were left out, and no much larger clone turns up one base away.

A single peripheral blood draw of approximately 100 mL on average was collected from each donor into heparinised tubes. Naive, central memory, regulatory and stem cell-like memory CD4+ T cells were sorted on a BD FACSAria II using a panel including CD45RO, CCR7, CD25, CD127, CD95 and CD27. Purity was above 95% for every sorted population. PBMCs were isolated right away by Lymphoprep density gradient centrifugation and were stained directly, without culture. So that batch effects would be minimized, each experiment stained and sorted samples in pairs, pairing one healthy donor with one patient. The entire isolated RNA was reverse transcribed using the High Capacity cDNA Reverse Transcription Kit, and thus expressed TCRB transcripts were sequenced. Naive, central memory and regulatory T cell samples underwent deep immunoSEQ sequencing, averaging around 4 million total reads per sample. Sorted cells were lysed in RLT buffer, and RNA was extracted using DNase-treated RNeasy Micro or Mini kits according to cell number. Each cell subset was processed separately to prevent cross-contamination, with patient and healthy donor samples processed together. The immunoSEQ multiplex PCR was used to amplify TCRB sequences from cDNA, generating 87-bp fragments that spanned the CDR3 region. Sequencing of the amplicons was done on the Illumina HiSeq platform. Concerning the study's data processing: PCR bias was computationally corrected using synthetic template baselines, reads within Hamming distance 2 were collapsed, and singletons that could not be merged were discarded. Reads were aligned against IMGT so that V, D and J genes, CDR3 length and insertions or deletions at six rearrangement sites could be assigned. Within each subset, clonotype counts were normalized to sorted cell number, and only after that were true diversity and Gini coefficients computed with the tcR R package. Repertoire sharing was quantified using the overlap coefficient calculated on TCRB nucleotide sequences. As a proxy for the pre-selection repertoire, out-of-frame TCRB sequences from naive cells were analyzed. Imported from immuneACCESS, the table was reduced by TCRdb to in-frame sequences with V and J called. These copies leave out some clones; in studies compared against another copy, an unresolved V gene accounts for under half, and the cause of the remainder is not known. The V and J calls and the clone size are those of that table, but D and trimming were determined from the DNA. The sample yields around 310,000 clones; 13% were counted once. The ten largest clones take up roughly 0.015% of the sample.

On the study overall, not on this receptor specifically: Naive, central memory and regulatory TCRB repertoires appeared to be more alike among patients than among healthy donors. PCR may preferentially amplify shorter templates, but because patient and control samples were amplified and corrected together, any resulting skew would affect both groups equally. In all four CD4+ subsets, TCRB CDR3 length was moderately but significantly shorter in type 1 diabetes patients. Because cDNA was sequenced instead of genomic DNA, activated cells with high expression could be over-represented, although the groups did not differ in activation or CD3 levels. Because small numbers of individuals were included in the HLA sub-analyses, any influence of HLA type on TCRB rearrangement was left unresolved. At VDJ recombination sites, type 1 diabetes patients had fewer insertions and more deleted nucleotides, which implies abnormalities in thymic rearrangement.

The specimen sequenced was naive CD4+ T cells from blood. What the cell subset or site label conveys for this sample: true naive CD4+ T cells. The chain uses TRBV15 and TRBJ2-7, and TRBD2 aligns with 11 junction nucleotides. The source of this sequence is a woman aged 18-29 years with type 1 diabetes. Here the CDR3 is given as CATSRALAGGRVDYEQYF. The DNA reads as follows: TGTGCCACCAGCAGAGCCCTAGCGGGAGGAAGGGTGGACTACGAGCAGTACTTC.